Sequencing of this T cell receptor (beta chain) was carried out in a study of blood T cell repertoires in COVID-19. Study at large: Both acute and convalescent COVID-19 samples were obtained from the United States, Italy and Spain. Sources were T cells, B-cell-depleted T cells, or PBMCs; the material itself was cDNA or gDNA.

V lost 0 bases and J 15 bases, leaving 21 bases between the germline ends. Germline CDR1 reads LGHNA; CDR2 reads YSLEER. The CDR3 loop spans 15 amino acids. In the original workflow: Quantification of nucleated cells was approximated via reference gene primer amplification. The repertoire was sequenced with immunoSEQ multiplex PCR; TCRdb's copy has only in-frame clones and lacks some. V and J calls and clone size are given by that table; D and trimming were obtained from the DNA. The sample records more than 45,000 clones, roughly 87% being singletons. The sample consisted of peripheral blood. The chain combines TRBV4-3 with TRBJ2-4; D is possibly TRBD1 (7 bases). This clonotype was sampled from a human donor with active COVID-19. The donor label of this sample is uncertain. For the CDR3, the DNA is TGCGCCAGCAGCCAAGAACCGGGACAGCGGGCCCTCCGGTACTTC. It is translated as CASSQEPGQRALRYF.